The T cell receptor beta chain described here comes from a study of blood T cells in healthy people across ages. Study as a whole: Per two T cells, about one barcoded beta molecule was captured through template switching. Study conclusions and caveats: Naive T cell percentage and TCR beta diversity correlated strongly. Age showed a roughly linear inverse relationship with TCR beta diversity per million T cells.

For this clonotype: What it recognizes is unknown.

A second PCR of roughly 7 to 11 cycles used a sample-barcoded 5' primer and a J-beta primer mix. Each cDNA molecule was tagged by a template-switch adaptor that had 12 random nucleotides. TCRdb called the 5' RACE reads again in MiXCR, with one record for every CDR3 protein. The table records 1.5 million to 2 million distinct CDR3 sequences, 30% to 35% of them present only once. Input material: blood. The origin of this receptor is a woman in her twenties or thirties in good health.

The CDR3 region is CASSLWDNSNQPQHF. CDR3 bases: TGTGCCAGCAGTTTATGGGACAATAGCAATCAGCCCCAGCATTTT. This chain connects TRBV28 to TRBJ1-5; possible D gene TRBD1, 5 bases. The CDR3 runs 15 residues. Germline assignment: CDR1 MDHEN and CDR2 SYDVKM. With 0 bases removed from V and 0 bases from J, the gap between germline ends came to 6 bases.